This TCR beta chain was captured in a study of shared clonotypes between healthy human individuals. Study findings and constraints: The study generally estimated greater richness for naive than memory subsets. Generation probability values for non-shared clonotypes were lower than those for clonotypes shared by all four donors.

CD45RO-negative CD8 cells positively selected for CCR7 made up the naive population, which excluded terminally differentiated effector memory CD45RA+ cells. Genomic DNA (from each subset) was split evenly across several immunoSEQ plates. Profiling relied on immunoSEQ multiplex PCR, and the TCRdb table lists in-frame clones only, not all of them. The table shows around 2.1 million clones, with around 93% occurring only once. The J segment lost 2 bases and the V segment lost 8 bases, leaving 14 bases of the junction unmatched. Germline lookup yields CDR1 MNHEY and CDR2 SMNVEV (reference sequence). CDR3 length equals 17 residues. In regard to this clone: Its specificity is unknown.

Source material: naive CD8+ T cells from PBMCs. V and J are TRBV27 and TRBJ1-3; 8 positions agree with TRBD1. The receptor's source is a young man in good health. Some clones in this sample may be carry-over from other donors' samples. The CDR3 here is CASGENRDRTPGNTIYF. For the CDR3, the DNA is TGTGCCAGCGGGGAGAACCGGGACAGGACTCCTGGAAACACCATATATTTT.